The 23 T cell receptor beta chains presented below share a single source sample, sequenced in a study of OX40 agonist ivuxolimab in advanced cancers. Sequencing used immunoSEQ multiplex PCR; TCRdb keeps in-frame clones, though not all of them. This sample has some 65,000 clones, with about nine tenths found just once. The sequencing used CD4+ or CD8+ T cells sorted from blood, collected in a trial of the OX40 agonist ivuxolimab. The receptors originated from an adult with an advanced solid tumor such as melanoma, head and neck, liver or kidney cancer.

This chain uses TRBV7-2 with TRBJ2-7, with 8 bases that match TRBD1. This CDR3 is 15 amino acids long. The germline V gene has CDR1 SGHTA and CDR2 FQGNSA. Trimming removed 2 bases from V and 1 base from J; junction bases left unmatched: 4. The CDR3 here is CASSLHQGASYEQYF. Here the CDR3 DNA reads TGTGCCAGCAGCTTACACCAGGGGGCGTCCTACGAGCAGTACTTC.

The chain carries TRBV29-1 and TRBJ1-6; D is undetermined. V dropped 4 bases and J dropped 7 bases, with 11 bases sitting between them. Germline-derived CDR1 and CDR2 are SQVTM and ANQGSEA. The length of the CDR3 is 13 residues. CDR3 sequence reads: CSVAYVGNSPLHF. As DNA, the CDR3 is TGCAGCGTTGCGTACGTCGGGAATTCACCCCTCCACTTT.

The genes are TRBV28 and TRBJ2-5; 14 nucleotides line up with TRBD2. CDR1 MDHEN and CDR2 SYDVKM come from the germline V gene. J lost 0 bases, V lost 5 bases, and 11 bases had no gene match. The CDR3 length is 19 residues. CDR3 in DNA: TGTGCCAGCAGTATCCTACCGGGACTAGCGGGAGAATACCAAGAGACCCAGTACTTC. Amino acid sequence: CASSILPGLAGEYQETQYF.

The chain employs TRBV4-1 and TRBJ2-3; D gene uncertain. V shed 4 bases and J shed 6 bases, with 14 bases lying between them. CDR1 is MGHRA and CDR2 is YSYEKL in the germline V gene. This CDR3 comprises 14 residues. CDR3 nucleotide sequence: TGCGCCAGCAGCCCACGCGGTGGTCCCGATACGCAGTATTTT. Amino acid sequence: CASSPRGGPDTQYF.

This chain joins TRBV15 and TRBJ2-5; D gene unclear. V was trimmed by 6 bases and J by 3 bases, leaving 17 bases between them. The CDR3 has 15 amino acids. CDR1 is LNHNV and CDR2 is YYDKDF in the germline V gene (reference sequence). CDR3 amino acids: CATRLNLMTEETQYF. The DNA for the CDR3 is TGTGCCACCAGACTTAACCTTATGACGGAAGAGACCCAGTACTTC.

This chain joins TRBV2 and TRBJ2-2; 10 bases are shared with TRBD2. The CDR3 consists of 17 residues. Germline V gene data show CDR1 as SNHLY and CDR2 as FYNNEI. J lost 1 base, V lost 3 bases, and 5 bases had no gene match. The CDR3 DNA reads TGTGCCAGCAGTGACCTAGCGGGAGAAGGGAACACCGGGGAGCTGTTTTTT. Its translation: CASSDLAGEGNTGELFF.

J is TRBJ1-6 and V is TRBV25-1; 9 nucleotides line up with TRBD1. J was trimmed by 5 bases and V by 4 bases; bases with no gene match: 6. CDR1 and CDR2 (germline): MGHDK, SYGVNS. This CDR3 region has 16 residues. The CDR3 DNA follows: TGTGCCAGCAGTGGCCCCCGGGACAGGGATAATTCACCCCTCCACTTT. Residues: CASSGPRDRDNSPLHF. Full variable domain (missing parts from reference TRBV25-1 and TRBJ1-6): EADIYQTPRYLVIGTGKKITLECSQTMGHDKMYWYQQDPGMELHLIHYSYGVNSTEKGDLSSESTVSRIRTEHFPLTLESARPSHTSQYLCASSGPRDRDNSPLHFGNGTRLTVT.

The chain recombines TRBV6-5 with TRBJ1-1; 9 bases match TRBD1. The germline CDR1 and CDR2 sequences are MNHEY and SVGAGI. The V gene end was trimmed by 4 bases and the J gene end by 12 bases; junction bases not matched to a gene: 12. The CDR3 has 14 amino acids. The CDR3 sequence is CASSSPRDRASTFF. The CDR3 nucleotides read TGTGCCAGCAGTTCCCCGCGGGACAGGGCTTCGACTTTCTTT.

The gene calls are TRBV6-1 and TRBJ2-7; no clear D gene. Trimming pared 7 bases from V and 0 bases from J, leaving 16 bases between. Germline V gene lookup returns CDR1 MNHNS and CDR2 SASEGT. CDR3 length: 15 amino acids. CDR3 coding DNA: TGTGCCAGCATTATCCATCTGGCCCCCTCCTACGAGCAGTACTTC. It yields the protein CASIIHLAPSYEQYF.

V gene TRBV18 combines with J gene TRBJ2-1; either TRBD1 or TRBD2 may fit D (5 bases each). V lost 0 bases to trimming and J lost 5 bases, with 11 bases between them. CDR1 and CDR2 from the germline V gene are KGHSH and LQKENI. The CDR3 runs 15 residues. The CDR3, as DNA: TGTGCCAGCTCACCACCTTCAGGGACGCACAATGAGCAGTTCTTC. It encodes CASSPPSGTHNEQFF.

This clone was detected only once. The V gene is TRBV28, the J gene TRBJ1-1, with D maybe TRBD1 (5 bases). This CDR3 region has 18 residues. V was clipped by 3 bases and J by 1 base, with 21 bases between them. Germline V gives CDR1 MDHEN, CDR2 SYDVKM. The CDR3 sequence is CASSFYGGGVDGNTEAFF. The CDR3, as DNA: TGTGCCAGCAGTTTCTATGGGGGAGGTGTGGACGGGAACACTGAAGCTTTCTTT.

This rearrangement joins TRBV12-5 to TRBJ2-5; 10 bases agree with TRBD2. CDR1 and CDR2 from the germline V gene are LGHNT and FRNRAP. V trimming: 1 base; J trimming: 5 bases; junction bases outside the gene matches: 10. CDR3 length: 17 amino acids. The CDR3 sequence: CASGLGVTSGEGETQYF. DNA for the CDR3: TGTGCTAGTGGTTTGGGAGTTACTAGCGGGGAAGGTGAGACCCAGTACTTC.

The chain joins TRBV29-1 to TRBJ2-1; TRBD1 matches 11 bases. Trimming took 5 bases from V and 0 from J; bases not matched to a gene: 9. Germline CDR1 reads SQVTM; CDR2 reads ANQGSEA. CDR3 length: 17 residues. CDR3 amino acids: CSVRGTGGFGSYNEQFF. The CDR3 nucleotides are TGCAGCGTTCGTGGGACAGGGGGGTTTGGCTCCTACAATGAGCAGTTCTTC.

The rearrangement uses TRBV9 and TRBJ1-5; D call uncertain. V lost 0 bases and J 6 bases, leaving 16 bases between the germline ends. Per the germline V gene, CDR1 is SGDLS and CDR2 is YYNGEE. The CDR3 is 16 residues long. The CDR3 DNA follows: TGTGCCAGCAGCGTAGGGGCCGGCCTGGAAGGTCAGCCCCAGCATTTT. Amino acid sequence: CASSVGAGLEGQPQHF.

Notes on this clone: A read error may account for a junction end that differs from germline. This chain links TRBV5-4 with TRBJ1-2; tentative D call: TRBD1 (5 bases). This CDR3 spans 13 amino acids. Germline CDR1 reads SGHNT; CDR2 reads YYREEE (reference sequence). The CDR3 nucleotides read TGTGCCAGCAGTTTGGGACTGACCTATGGCTACACCTTC. This sequence encodes CASSLGLTYGYTF. The variable domain in full, completed from reference TRBV5-4 and TRBJ1-2, reads ETGVTQSPTHLIKTRGQQVTLRCSSQSGHNTVSWYQQALGQGPQFIFQYYREEENGRGNFPPRFSGLQFPNYSSELNVNALELDDSALYLCASSLGLTYGYTFGSGTRLTVV.

This rearrangement joins TRBV7-8 to TRBJ2-5; 9 nucleotides agree with TRBD1. V was pared by 1 base and J by 5 bases, with 14 bases of the junction left unmatched. The CDR3 loop spans 18 amino acids. Germline CDR1 and CDR2: SGHVS and FQNEAQ. The CDR3 region is CASSLGDRDRDVVETQYF. CDR3 DNA: TGTGCCAGCAGCTTAGGGGACCGGGACAGGGATGTTGTGGAGACCCAGTACTTC. Full variable domain (missing parts from reference TRBV7-8 and TRBJ2-5): GAGVSQSPRYKVAKRGQDVALRCDPISGHVSLFWYQQALGQGPEFLTYFQNEAQLDKSGLPSDRFFAERPEGSVSTLKIQRTQQEDSAVYLCASSLGDRDRDVVETQYFGPGTRLLVL.

The rearrangement links TRBV6-5 to TRBJ2-4; TRBD1 agrees at 8 bases. V lost 0 bases to trimming and J lost 6 bases; unmatched junction nucleotides: 4. From germline, CDR1 is MNHEY and CDR2 SVGAGI. This CDR3 is 15 amino acids long. DNA of the CDR3: TGTGCCAGCAGTTACTCTGCCCAGGGGGCAAACATTCAGTACTTC. Amino acids: CASSYSAQGANIQYF.

This clone was seen only once. Other nucleotide sequences in the sample specify the same CDR3. V and J are TRBV18 and TRBJ2-1, with TRBD2 as a possible D gene (5 bases). The CDR3 extends over 15 amino acids. V shed 3 bases and J shed 0 bases, with 9 bases lying between them. Germline CDR1 KGHSH, CDR2 LQKENI. The CDR3 DNA sequence: TGTGCCAGCTCACCCCAGGCGGGCTCCTACAATGAGCAGTTCTTC. This translates into CASSPQAGSYNEQFF.

V gene TRBV6-5 combines with J gene TRBJ1-1; D unclear. The CDR3 consists of 14 residues. V gave up 5 bases and J gave up 0 bases, with 10 bases separating them. Germline V gives CDR1 MNHEY, CDR2 SVGAGI. In nucleotides, the CDR3 is TGTGCCAGCAGTACCCTAGGGATGAACACTGAAGCTTTCTTT. It translates to CASSTLGMNTEAFF.

The rearrangement joins TRBV6-5 to TRBJ1-5; a weak D match, TRBD1 (5 bases). The germline V gene encodes CDR1 MNHEY and CDR2 SVGAGI. V lost 5 bases and J 0 bases, leaving 11 bases between the germline ends. This CDR3 region has 15 residues. CDR3 loop: CASSPTGISNQPQHF. The CDR3 DNA reads TGTGCCAGCAGTCCCACAGGAATTAGCAATCAGCCCCAGCATTTT.

This clone is a singleton in its sample. V gene TRBV7-5 combines with J gene TRBJ2-5; the table names TRBD1, a call not compared with the DNA. Judging by the DNA end, TRBJ2-7 fits better; the J call may be wrong. TRBV7-5 is reported as a pseudogene. CDR3 length: 14 residues. CDR3 amino acids: CVRSPGDSSYEQYF. The CDR3 DNA reads as TGTGTCAGAAGCCCAGGGGACAGCTCCTACGAGCAGTACTTC.

This sequence joins TRBV7-9 and TRBJ2-2; D remains ambiguous. The V gene lost 5 bases and the J gene lost 6 bases, with 13 bases spanning the gap. Germline V gene data show CDR1 as SEHNR and CDR2 as FQNEAQ (reference sequence). This CDR3 region has 14 residues. The CDR3: CASSPGSDSGELFF. CDR3 coding DNA: TGTGCCAGCAGCCCAGGCTCCGACTCCGGGGAGCTGTTTTTT.

Concerning this clone itself: The same CDR3 also results from other DNA sequences found in this sample. The chain carries TRBV28 and TRBJ2-7, with no clear D. The ends were cut back, 3 bases at V and 4 bases at J, with 4 bases in the middle. Germline CDR1 and CDR2: MDHEN and SYDVKM. CDR3 length equals 11 residues. DNA for the CDR3: TGTGCCAGCAGTTTGAGGTACGAGCAGTACTTC. Translated: CASSLRYEQYF.